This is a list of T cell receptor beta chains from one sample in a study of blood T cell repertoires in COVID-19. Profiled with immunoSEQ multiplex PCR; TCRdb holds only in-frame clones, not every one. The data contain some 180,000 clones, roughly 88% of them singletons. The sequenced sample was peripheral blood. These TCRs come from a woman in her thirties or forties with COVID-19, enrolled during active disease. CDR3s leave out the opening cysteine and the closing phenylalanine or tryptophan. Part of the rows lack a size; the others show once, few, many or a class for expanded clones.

CDR3: ASYSGTSGSNEQF
V: TRBV6-5
size: -
J: TRBJ2-1

CDR3: ASSIQGAGQPQH
V: TRBV19
size: -
J: TRBJ1-5

CDR3: ASSLAGSGANVLT
V: TRBV7-2
size: -
J: TRBJ2-6

CDR3: ASSPLGTVNTEAF
V: TRBV18
size: -
J: TRBJ1-1

CDR3: ASSAGVSNQPQH
V: TRBV19
size: -
J: TRBJ1-5

CDR3: AIRDNTDTQY
V: TRBV10-3
size: -
J: TRBJ2-3

CDR3: ASSPRQGGDTGELF
V: TRBV28
size: -
J: TRBJ2-2

CDR3: ASSLRGTEAF
V: TRBV13
size: -
J: TRBJ1-1

CDR3: ASTTDALSYEQY
V: TRBV5-1
size: -
J: TRBJ2-7

CDR3: APERPREHTRDTQY
V: TRBV2
size: -
J: TRBJ2-3

CDR3: ASSPPGLAGGINNEQF
V: TRBV18
size: -
J: TRBJ2-1

CDR3: ASSQGLSGGEYNEQF
V: TRBV4-1
size: once
J: TRBJ2-1

CDR3: ASSYWETQY
V: TRBV28
size: -
J: TRBJ2-5

CDR3: ASSIHLSPGIGQPQH
V: TRBV19
size: -
J: TRBJ1-5

CDR3: ASREGTASNQPQH
V: TRBV5-4
size: -
J: TRBJ1-5

CDR3: ASSLDSGRSETQY
V: TRBV5-4
size: -
J: TRBJ2-5

CDR3: ASSMGPPWIEQY
V: TRBV2
size: -
J: TRBJ2-7

CDR3: ASSSRGYEQY
V: TRBV7-9
size: -
J: TRBJ2-7

CDR3: ASSLGLDTLLRPYEQY
V: TRBV5-1
size: few
J: TRBJ2-7

CDR3: ASSLRGLSTGQETQY
V: TRBV5-1
size: -
J: TRBJ2-5

CDR3: ASSKVGSRGETQY
V: TRBV21-1
size: -
J: TRBJ2-5

CDR3: ASSLLAGDTDTQY
V: TRBV28
size: -
J: TRBJ2-3

CDR3: ASSYYVGAQETQY
V: TRBV6-5
size: -
J: TRBJ2-5

CDR3: SVEGIEGYT
V: TRBV29-1
size: -
J: TRBJ1-2

CDR3: ASSYAGTGVAYEQY
V: TRBV5-5
size: -
J: TRBJ2-7

CDR3: ASSPYQGYSNQPQH
V: TRBV27
size: -
J: TRBJ1-5

CDR3: ATRAGGDGYGYT
V: TRBV24-1
size: -
J: TRBJ1-2

CDR3: ASSWSGPYEQY
V: TRBV19
size: once
J: TRBJ2-7

CDR3: ASSKAGGPNTEAF
V: TRBV18
size: few
J: TRBJ1-1

CDR3: ASSEEQGRGYT
V: TRBV6-1
size: -
J: TRBJ1-2

CDR3: ASSPLAGVRNEQF
V: TRBV5-1
size: -
J: TRBJ2-1

CDR3: ASSIGIGLAGSNEQF
V: TRBV19
size: -
J: TRBJ2-1

CDR3: ASTLIATNEKLF
V: TRBV28
size: -
J: TRBJ1-4

CDR3: ASSPTGVGQPQH
V: TRBV7-8
size: -
J: TRBJ1-5

CDR3: ASRGTSGYNEQF
V: TRBV2
size: -
J: TRBJ2-1

CDR3: AGRQGSTDTQY
V: TRBV7-2
size: -
J: TRBJ2-3

CDR3: AISEPYWDIGNTIY
V: TRBV10-3
size: -
J: TRBJ1-3

CDR3: ASSPTLYSGYT
V: TRBV12-3/TRBV12-4
size: -
J: TRBJ1-2

CDR3: ASSKQGNRGEKLF
V: TRBV5-5
size: once
J: TRBJ1-4

CDR3: ASTNVGGSSYEQY
V: TRBV19
size: few
J: TRBJ2-7